Below, 20 T cell receptor beta chains from the same sample are listed, as sequenced in a study of blood T cell repertoires in COVID-19. The table came from immunoSEQ multiplex PCR; TCRdb's copy has only in-frame clones and leaves some out. The sample shows over 35,000 clones, 60% to 85% of them seen only once. Source material: peripheral blood. The origin of the receptors is a man between 60 and 70 years old with active COVID-19.

This sequence joins TRBV6-5 and TRBJ1-6; D possibly corresponds to TRBD1 (6 bases). The CDR3 is 14 residues long. CDR1 is MNHEY, CDR2 SVGAGI, per germline. V lost 10 bases and J lost 7, with 17 bases in between. The CDR3 DNA follows: TGTGCCATCACCCGGGGGGGGCTGAATTCACCCCTCCACTTT. Residues: CAITRGGLNSPLHF.

This rearrangement joins TRBV28 to TRBJ2-3; 8 bases match TRBD2. This CDR3 is 15 amino acids long. Unmatched junction bases numbered 7, after V lost 7 bases and J lost 1 base. Germline CDR1 is MDHEN and CDR2 is SYDVKM. The CDR3 DNA follows: TGTGCCAGCACCCTGCGGGGGGTTCGCACAGATACGCAGTATTTT. Amino acid sequence: CASTLRGVRTDTQYF.

The chain carries TRBV10-2 and TRBJ2-2; 11 bases map to TRBD2. CDR3 size: 16 residues. The germline CDR1 and CDR2 sequences are WSHSY and SAAADI. The ends lost 5 bases at V and 4 bases at J; junction bases unmatched: 6. The CDR3 nucleotides are TGCGCCAGCAGTCCGTTAGCGGGGGGGCGCACCGGGGAGCTGTTTTTT. This encodes CASSPLAGGRTGELFF.

The V call is TRBV6-5, the J call TRBJ1-5, with 8 bases lining up with TRBD1. Looked up from germline, CDR1 is MNHEY and CDR2 is SVGAGI. The trim removed 6 bases at V and 1 base at J, leaving 2 bases unmatched. The CDR3 covers 14 residues. This CDR3 reads CASRRQGSNQPQHF. CDR3 bases: TGTGCCAGCAGGAGACAGGGGAGCAATCAGCCCCAGCATTTT.

This chain's CDR3 is CASSWGQGVRNTIYF. CDR3 nucleotide sequence: TGTGCCAGCAGCTGGGGCCAGGGGGTTCGAAACACCATATATTTT. The chain is built from TRBV7-6 and TRBJ1-3, with 7 nucleotides matching TRBD1. Germline V gene data show CDR1 as SGHVS and CDR2 as FNYEAQ. The J segment lost 5 bases and the V segment lost 4 bases, leaving 8 bases of the junction unmatched. The CDR3 runs to 15 residues.

V gene TRBV7-2 combines with J gene TRBJ2-1, with D maybe TRBD2 (6 bases). Trimming took 3 bases from V and 3 from J, leaving 9 bases between them. This CDR3 contains 14 residues. Germline CDR1 reads SGHTA; CDR2 reads FQGNSA. CDR3 sequence (DNA): TGTGCCAGCAGCTTGCCTAGCGTCTACAATGAGCAGTTCTTC. It codes for CASSLPSVYNEQFF. The full variable domain, rest sourced from reference TRBV7-2 and TRBJ2-1, is GAGVSQSPSNKVTEKGKDVELRCDPISGHTALYWYRQSLGQGLEFLIYFQGNSAPDKSGLPSDRFSAERTGGSVSTLTIQRTQQEDSAVYLCASSLPSVYNEQFFGPGTRLTVL.

The CDR3 DNA reads TGTGCCAGCAGCTTAGAGGGACAGTCGTGGGATACGCAGTATTTT. This encodes CASSLEGQSWDTQYF. The rearrangement links TRBV7-6 to TRBJ2-3; 7 bases fit TRBD1. Looked up from germline, CDR1 is SGHVS and CDR2 is FNYEAQ. This CDR3 comprises 15 residues. Germline trimming cut 1 base from V and 6 bases from J; bases unmatched to any gene: 7.

This rearrangement joins TRBV5-1 to TRBJ2-5; unclear D gene. This CDR3 region has 12 residues. Germline V gives CDR1 SGHRS, CDR2 YFSETQ. V dropped 4 bases and J dropped 1 base, with 5 bases sitting between them. Here the CDR3 reads CASSPGQETQYF. CDR3 coding DNA: TGCGCCAGCAGCCCGGGCCAAGAGACCCAGTACTTC.

The V and J genes are TRBV5-1 and TRBJ2-2, with D perhaps matching TRBD2 (5 bases). Germline V lookup: CDR1 SGHRS, CDR2 YFSETQ. This CDR3 is built from 16 residues. V was shortened by 3 bases and J by 4 bases, with 16 bases between the two germline ends. The DNA for the CDR3 is TGCGCCAGCAGCTCGCTACGGACTGGGGTCACCGGGGAGCTGTTTTTT. It specifies CASSSLRTGVTGELFF. The full variable domain, in which reference TRBV5-1 and TRBJ2-2 provide the parts outside the CDR3, is KAGVTQTPRYLIKTRGQQVTLSCSPISGHRSVSWYQQTPGQGLQFLFEYFSETQRNKGNFPGRFSGRQFSNSRSEMNVSTLELGDSALYLCASSSLRTGVTGELFFGEGSRLTVL.

This sequence joins TRBV6-2 or TRBV6-3 and TRBJ1-1; D not certain. The CDR3 length is 15 residues. CDR1 and CDR2 from the germline V gene are MNHEY and SVGEGT. Trimming removed 2 bases at V and 6 bases at J, with 16 bases between. In DNA form, the CDR3 reads TGTGCCAGCAGTTACGTGAGTAGCCGGTTCGCTGAAGCTTTCTTT. Protein: CASSYVSSRFAEAFF.

V and J are TRBV27 and TRBJ2-1; D is ambiguous. The germline V gene encodes CDR1 MNHEY and CDR2 SMNVEV (reference sequence). The CDR3 runs 14 residues. Trimming pared 2 bases from V and 1 base from J, leaving 6 bases between. The CDR3 DNA reads as TGTGCCAGCAGTTTAACTGAATCCTACAATGAGCAGTTCTTC. Its translation: CASSLTESYNEQFF.

The chain joins TRBV4-2 to TRBJ2-5; 8 bases map to TRBD2. Germline assignment: CDR1 LGHNA and CDR2 YNFKEQ. The CDR3 is 16 amino acids. V lost 4 bases to trimming and J lost 1 base; unmatched junction nucleotides: 8. As DNA, the CDR3 is TGTGCCAGCAGCCCGGGGGGCGGGAGGCCCCAAGAGACCCAGTACTTC. The encoded protein is CASSPGGGRPQETQYF.

This clone was observed a handful of times. The DNA of the CDR3 is TGTGCCAGCAGCCCTGCCGGGGCCTACGAGCAGTACTTC. Translated, it gives CASSPAGAYEQYF. The chain recombines TRBV14 with TRBJ2-7; maybe TRBD2 (5 bases). CDR3 length: 13 residues. Germline assignment: CDR1 SGHDN and CDR2 FVKESK. V lost 4 bases, J lost 2 bases, and 9 bases lay in between.

The chain is built from TRBV7-9 and TRBJ1-2, with 9 bases identical to TRBD1. The CDR3 is 15 residues long. V shed 4 bases, J shed 4 bases, and the junction held 7 bases outside the gene matches. Germline CDR1 reads SEHNR; CDR2 reads FQNEAQ (reference sequence). This CDR3 reads CASSSGTGHTYGYTF. The CDR3 DNA is TGTGCCAGCAGCTCGGGGACAGGGCATACCTATGGCTACACCTTC.

V usage is TRBV6-2 or TRBV6-3 and J usage is TRBJ1-1, with D maybe TRBD1 (6 bases). V lost 2 bases to trimming and J lost 3 bases, with 10 bases between them. CDR1 and CDR2 from the germline V gene are MNHEY and SVGEGT. This CDR3 spans 14 amino acids. This CDR3 reads CASSYQGFHTEAFF. CDR3 nucleotide sequence: TGTGCCAGCAGTTACCAGGGGTTCCACACTGAAGCTTTCTTT.

This rearrangement joins TRBV10-1 to TRBJ2-5; maybe TRBD2 (5 bases). This CDR3 spans 12 amino acids. Germline V gene data show CDR1 as WNHNN and CDR2 as SYGVQD (reference sequence). Between the trimmed V and J ends, which lost 3 bases and 9 bases, there was a span of 11 bases. This chain's CDR3 is CASSDMAGAQYF. The DNA for the CDR3 is TGCGCCAGCAGTGATATGGCCGGGGCCCAGTACTTC.

The chain joins TRBV2 to TRBJ2-1, with 7 bases lining up with TRBD2. This CDR3 has 13 residues. Trimming at V came to 6 bases and at J to 9 bases, leaving 8 bases not matched to a gene. The germline V gene encodes CDR1 SNHLY and CDR2 FYNNEI. The CDR3 DNA reads as TGTGCCAGCAGCGGGGGGATCCGGGGTGAGCAGTTCTTC. Protein sequence: CASSGGIRGEQFF.

The chain employs TRBV5-4 and TRBJ1-2; TRBD1 aligns across 7 bases. In germline, CDR1 is SGHNT, CDR2 YYREEE (reference sequence). The CDR3 has 15 residues. With 0 bases clipped from V and 7 bases from J, the junction kept 9 bases outside the gene matches. CDR3 protein: CASSLGAQGGPGYTF. The DNA of the CDR3 is TGTGCCAGCAGCTTGGGAGCCCAAGGGGGCCCTGGCTACACCTTC.

This chain uses TRBV6-5 with TRBJ1-2, with 9 bases aligning to TRBD1. CDR3 size: 15 residues. Unmatched junction bases numbered 12, after V lost 8 bases and J lost 5 bases. CDR1 MNHEY and CDR2 SVGAGI come from the germline V gene. CDR3 residues: CASSSAGTGHYGYTF. CDR3 sequence (DNA): TGTGCCAGCTCCAGCGCCGGGACAGGGCATTATGGCTACACCTTC.

The sample holds one count of this clone. V is TRBV7-9 and J is TRBJ1-3; unclear D gene. There are 15 residues in the CDR3. Germline V gives CDR1 SEHNR, CDR2 FQNEAQ (reference sequence). V was shortened by 5 bases and J by 0 bases, with 11 bases between the two germline ends. CDR3 sequence: CASSIQRSSGNTIYF. For the CDR3, the DNA is TGTGCCAGCAGCATTCAGAGGAGCTCTGGAAACACCATATATTTT.